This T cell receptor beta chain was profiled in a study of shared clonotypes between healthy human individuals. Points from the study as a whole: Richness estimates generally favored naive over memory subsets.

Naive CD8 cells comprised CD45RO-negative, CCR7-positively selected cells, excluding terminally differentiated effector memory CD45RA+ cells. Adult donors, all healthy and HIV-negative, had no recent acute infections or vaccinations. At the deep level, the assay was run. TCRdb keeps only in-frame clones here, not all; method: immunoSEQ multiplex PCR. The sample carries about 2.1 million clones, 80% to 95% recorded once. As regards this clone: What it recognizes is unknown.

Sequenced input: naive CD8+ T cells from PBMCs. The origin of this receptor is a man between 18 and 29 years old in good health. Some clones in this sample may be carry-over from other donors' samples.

CDR3 protein: CASSTRGTSWAYGYTF. DNA of the CDR3: TGTGCCAGCAGTACCCGGGGGACATCTTGGGCCTATGGCTACACCTTC. This chain uses TRBV28 with TRBJ1-2; TRBD1 is a possible D gene (6 bases). This CDR3 contains 16 residues. The V gene's germline CDR1 is MDHEN and CDR2 SYDVKM. V was clipped by 5 bases and J by 4 bases, with 20 bases between them.